One sample yielded the 5 T cell receptor beta chains listed below, sequenced in a study of blood T cell repertoires in COVID-19. The table came from immunoSEQ multiplex PCR; TCRdb's copy has only in-frame clones and leaves some out. The data show 160,000 or so clones, with roughly 84% seen just once and 9.8% held by the top ten. Input material: peripheral blood. These receptors were taken from a woman between 45 and 60 years old with acute or convalescent COVID-19.

The rearrangement uses TRBV18 and TRBJ2-5, with D possibly TRBD1 on 5 matching bases. The CDR3 extends over 13 amino acids. Per the germline V gene, CDR1 is KGHSH and CDR2 is LQKENI. V was shortened by 4 bases and J by 1 base, with 7 bases between the two germline ends. The CDR3 here is CASSQGIQETQYF. DNA of the CDR3: TGTGCCAGCTCACAGGGGATCCAAGAGACCCAGTACTTC.

The count of this clone is one. The chain carries TRBV5-1 and TRBJ1-2, with a possible D match to TRBD1 (5 bases). CDR1 SGHRS and CDR2 YFSETQ come from the germline V gene. Deletions cut 6 bases from V and 8 bases from J, with 17 bases between. The CDR3 runs 13 residues. The CDR3 nucleotides read TGCGCCAGCACCCAAGGAGGGGTTGCCGGCTACACCTTC. It yields the protein CASTQGGVAGYTF.

The chain links TRBV5-1 to TRBJ1-3; possible D gene TRBD1, 5 bases. V was cut by 4 bases and J by 8 bases, with 16 bases left in between. Per the germline V gene, CDR1 is SGHRS and CDR2 is YFSETQ. There are 14 residues in the CDR3. The CDR3 coding sequence is TGCGCCAGCAGCCCCGGGACTGCCGGGGACACCATATATTTT. Translating it yields CASSPGTAGDTIYF.

The chain uses TRBV5-1 and TRBJ1-6; tentative D call: TRBD1 (5 bases). Between the trimmed V and J ends, which lost 2 bases and 9 bases, there was a span of 12 bases. The CDR3 sequence is 14 residues long. From germline, CDR1 is SGHRS and CDR2 YFSETQ. CDR3 loop: CASSFAREVSPLHF. The CDR3 DNA sequence: TGCGCCAGCAGCTTCGCCAGGGAGGTTTCACCCCTCCACTTT. The whole variable domain, filled in from reference TRBV5-1 and TRBJ1-6, reads KAGVTQTPRYLIKTRGQQVTLSCSPISGHRSVSWYQQTPGQGLQFLFEYFSETQRNKGNFPGRFSGRQFSNSRSEMNVSTLELGDSALYLCASSFAREVSPLHFGNGTRLTVT.

The gene calls are TRBV7-3 and TRBJ1-1; no firm D call. The CDR3 runs 14 residues. The germline V gene has CDR1 SGHTA and CDR2 FQGTGA. V shed 1 base and J shed 4 bases, with 10 bases lying between them. The CDR3 reads CASSLNPGFTEAFF. As DNA, the CDR3 is TGTGCCAGCAGCTTAAACCCAGGTTTCACTGAAGCTTTCTTT. The variable domain in full, completed from reference TRBV7-3 and TRBJ1-1, reads GAGVSQTPSNKVTEKGKYVELRCDPISGHTALYWYRQSLGQGPEFLIYFQGTGAADDSGLPNDRFFAVRPEGSVSTLKIQRTERGDSAVYLCASSLNPGFTEAFFGQGTRLTVV.